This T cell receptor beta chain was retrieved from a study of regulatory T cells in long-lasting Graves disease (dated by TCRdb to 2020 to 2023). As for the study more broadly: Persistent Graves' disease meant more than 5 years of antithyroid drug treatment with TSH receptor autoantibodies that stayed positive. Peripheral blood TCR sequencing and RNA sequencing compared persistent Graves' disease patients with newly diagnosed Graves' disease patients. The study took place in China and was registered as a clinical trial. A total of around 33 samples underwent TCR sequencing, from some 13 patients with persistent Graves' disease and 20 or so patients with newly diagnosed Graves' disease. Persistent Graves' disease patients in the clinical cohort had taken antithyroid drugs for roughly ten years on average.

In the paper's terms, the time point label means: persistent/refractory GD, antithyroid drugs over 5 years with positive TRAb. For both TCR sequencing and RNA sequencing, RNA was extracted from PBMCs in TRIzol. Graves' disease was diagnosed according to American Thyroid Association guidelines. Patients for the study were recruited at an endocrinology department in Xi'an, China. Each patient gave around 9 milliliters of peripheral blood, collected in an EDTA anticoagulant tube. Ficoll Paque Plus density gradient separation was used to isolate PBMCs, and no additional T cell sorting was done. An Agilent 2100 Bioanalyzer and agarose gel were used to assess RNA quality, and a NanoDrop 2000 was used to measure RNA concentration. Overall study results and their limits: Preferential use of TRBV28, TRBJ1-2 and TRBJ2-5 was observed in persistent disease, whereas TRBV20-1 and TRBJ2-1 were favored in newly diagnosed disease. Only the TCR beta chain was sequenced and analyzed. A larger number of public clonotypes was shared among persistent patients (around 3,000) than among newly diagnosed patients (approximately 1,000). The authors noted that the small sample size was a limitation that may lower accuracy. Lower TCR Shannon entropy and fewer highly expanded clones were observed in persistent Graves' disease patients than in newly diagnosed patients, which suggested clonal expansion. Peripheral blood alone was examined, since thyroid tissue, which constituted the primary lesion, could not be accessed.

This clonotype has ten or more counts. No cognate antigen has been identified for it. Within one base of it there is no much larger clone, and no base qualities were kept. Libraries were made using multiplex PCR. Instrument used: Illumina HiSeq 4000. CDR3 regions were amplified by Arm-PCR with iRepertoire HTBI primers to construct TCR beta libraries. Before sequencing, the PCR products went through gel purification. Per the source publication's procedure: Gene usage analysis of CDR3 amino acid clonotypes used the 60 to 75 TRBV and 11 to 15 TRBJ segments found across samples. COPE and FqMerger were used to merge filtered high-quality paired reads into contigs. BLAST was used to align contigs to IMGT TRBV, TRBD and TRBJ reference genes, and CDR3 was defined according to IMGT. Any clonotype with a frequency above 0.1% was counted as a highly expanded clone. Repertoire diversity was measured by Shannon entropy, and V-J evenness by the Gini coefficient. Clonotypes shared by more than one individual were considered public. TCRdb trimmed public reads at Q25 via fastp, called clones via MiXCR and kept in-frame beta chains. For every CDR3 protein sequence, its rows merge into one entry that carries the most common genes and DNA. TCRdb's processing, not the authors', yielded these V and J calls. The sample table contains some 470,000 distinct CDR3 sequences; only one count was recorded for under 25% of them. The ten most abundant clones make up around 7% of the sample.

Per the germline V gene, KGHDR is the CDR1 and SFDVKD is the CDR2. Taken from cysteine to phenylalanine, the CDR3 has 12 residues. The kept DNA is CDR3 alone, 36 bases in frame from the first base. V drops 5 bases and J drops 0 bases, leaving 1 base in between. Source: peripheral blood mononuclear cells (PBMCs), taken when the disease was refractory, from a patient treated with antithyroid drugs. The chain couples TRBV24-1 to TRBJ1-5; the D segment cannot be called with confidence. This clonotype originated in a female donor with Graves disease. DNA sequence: TGTGCCACCAGTGGTAGCAATCAGCCCCAGCATTTT. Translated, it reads CATSGSNQPQHF.